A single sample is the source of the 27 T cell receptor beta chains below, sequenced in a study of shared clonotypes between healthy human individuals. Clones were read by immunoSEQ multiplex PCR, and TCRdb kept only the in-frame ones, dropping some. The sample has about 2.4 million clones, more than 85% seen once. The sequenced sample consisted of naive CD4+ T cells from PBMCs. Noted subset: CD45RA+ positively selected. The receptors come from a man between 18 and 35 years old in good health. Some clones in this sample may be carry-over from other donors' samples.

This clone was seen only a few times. CDR3 sequence (DNA): TGTGCCAGTAGTATGGACGTCAGGAACTATGGCTACACCTTC. The encoded protein is CASSMDVRNYGYTF. The chain is built from TRBV19 and TRBJ1-2, with D unclear. Per germline, CDR1 LNHDA and CDR2 SQIVND (reference sequence). The CDR3 loop spans 14 amino acids. V lost 3 bases and J lost 2, with 10 bases in between.

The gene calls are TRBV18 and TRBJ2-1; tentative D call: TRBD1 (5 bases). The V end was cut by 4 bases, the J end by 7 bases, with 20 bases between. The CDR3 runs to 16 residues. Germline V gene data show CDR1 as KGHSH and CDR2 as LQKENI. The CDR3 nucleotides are TGTGCCAGCTCACAAACAGGACGGCCCATGGGGAATGAGCAGTTCTTC. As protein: CASSQTGRPMGNEQFF.

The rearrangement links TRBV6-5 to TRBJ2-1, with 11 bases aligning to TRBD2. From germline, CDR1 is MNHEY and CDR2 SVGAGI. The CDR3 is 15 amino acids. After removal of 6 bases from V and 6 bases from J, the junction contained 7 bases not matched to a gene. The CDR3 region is CASSLKGLAGNEQFF. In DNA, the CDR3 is TGTGCCAGCAGCCTTAAAGGACTAGCGGGCAATGAGCAGTTCTTC.

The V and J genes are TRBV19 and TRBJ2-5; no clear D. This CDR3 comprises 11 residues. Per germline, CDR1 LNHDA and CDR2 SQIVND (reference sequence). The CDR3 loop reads CAVKRGETQYF. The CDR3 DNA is TGTGCTGTAAAGAGAGGAGAGACCCAGTACTTC.

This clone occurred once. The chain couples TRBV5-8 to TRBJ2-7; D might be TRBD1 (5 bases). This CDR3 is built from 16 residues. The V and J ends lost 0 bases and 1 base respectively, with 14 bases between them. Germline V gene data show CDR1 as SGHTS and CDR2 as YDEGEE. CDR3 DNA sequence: TGTGCCAGCAGCTTGGTAGGAACAGGCGCTTCCTACGAGCAGTACTTC. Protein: CASSLVGTGASYEQYF. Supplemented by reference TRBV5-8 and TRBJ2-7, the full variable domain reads EAGVTQSPTHLIKTRGQQATLRCSPISGHTSVYWYQQALGLGLQFLLWYDEGEERNRGNFPPRFSGRQFPNYSSELNVNALELEDSALYLCASSLVGTGASYEQYFGPGTRLTVT.

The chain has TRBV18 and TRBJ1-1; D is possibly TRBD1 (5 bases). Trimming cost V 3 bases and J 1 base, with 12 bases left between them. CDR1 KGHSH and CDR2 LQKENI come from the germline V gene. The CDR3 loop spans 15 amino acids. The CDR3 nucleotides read TGTGCCAGCTCACCGATTCGGGGGTGGAACACTGAAGCTTTCTTT. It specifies CASSPIRGWNTEAFF. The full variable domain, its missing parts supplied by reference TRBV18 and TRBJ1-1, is NAGVMQNPRHLVRRRGQEARLRCSPMKGHSHVYWYRQLPEEGLKFMVYLQKENIIDESGMPKERFSAEFPKEGPSILRIQQVVRGDSAAYFCASSPIRGWNTEAFFGQGTRLTVV.

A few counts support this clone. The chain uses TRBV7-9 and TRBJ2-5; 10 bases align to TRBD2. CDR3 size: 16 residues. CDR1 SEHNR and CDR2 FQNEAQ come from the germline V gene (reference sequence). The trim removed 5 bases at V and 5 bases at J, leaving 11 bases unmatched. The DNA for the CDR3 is TGTGCCAGCAGCCTAAGGAAGCGGGAGGGGAAGGAGACCCAGTACTTC. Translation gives CASSLRKREGKETQYF.

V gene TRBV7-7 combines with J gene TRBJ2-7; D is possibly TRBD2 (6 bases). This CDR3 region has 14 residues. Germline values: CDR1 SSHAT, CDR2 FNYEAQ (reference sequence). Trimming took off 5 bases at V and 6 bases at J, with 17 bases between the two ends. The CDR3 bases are TGTGCCAGCAGCCCCACCCCTAGCGCTAGCGAGCAGTACTTC. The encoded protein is CASSPTPSASEQYF.

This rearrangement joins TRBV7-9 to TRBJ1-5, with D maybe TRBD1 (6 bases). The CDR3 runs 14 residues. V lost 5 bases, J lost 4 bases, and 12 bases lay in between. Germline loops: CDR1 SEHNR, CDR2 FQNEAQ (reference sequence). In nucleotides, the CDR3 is TGTGCCAGCAGCCCCAATGACAGGAATCAGCCCCAGCATTTT. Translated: CASSPNDRNQPQHF.

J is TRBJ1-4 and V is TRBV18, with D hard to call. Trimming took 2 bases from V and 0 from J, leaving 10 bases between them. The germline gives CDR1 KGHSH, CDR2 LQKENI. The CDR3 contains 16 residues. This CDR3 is CASSPTPGTTNEKLFF. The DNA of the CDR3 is TGTGCCAGCTCACCAACGCCAGGCACAACTAATGAAAAACTGTTTTTT.

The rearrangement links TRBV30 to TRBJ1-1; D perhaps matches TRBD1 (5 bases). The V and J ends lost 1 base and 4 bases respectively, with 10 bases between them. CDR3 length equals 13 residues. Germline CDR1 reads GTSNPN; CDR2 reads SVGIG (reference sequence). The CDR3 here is CAWSESGGTEAFF. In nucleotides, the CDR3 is TGTGCCTGGAGTGAATCCGGGGGCACTGAAGCTTTCTTT. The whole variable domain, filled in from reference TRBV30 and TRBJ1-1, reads SQTIHQWPATLVQPVGSPLSLECTVEGTSNPNLYWYRQAAGRGLQLLFYSVGIGQISSEVPQNLSASRPQDRQFILSSKKLLLSDSGFYLCAWSESGGTEAFFGQGTRLTVV.

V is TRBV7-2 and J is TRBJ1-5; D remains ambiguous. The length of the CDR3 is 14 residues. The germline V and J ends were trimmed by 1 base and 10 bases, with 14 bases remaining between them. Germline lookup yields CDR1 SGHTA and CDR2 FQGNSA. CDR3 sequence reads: CASSLESQVGPQHF. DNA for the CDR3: TGTGCCAGCAGCTTAGAAAGCCAGGTCGGACCCCAGCATTTT. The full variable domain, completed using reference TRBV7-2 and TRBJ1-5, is GAGVSQSPSNKVTEKGKDVELRCDPISGHTALYWYRQSLGQGLEFLIYFQGNSAPDKSGLPSDRFSAERTGGSVSTLTIQRTQQEDSAVYLCASSLESQVGPQHFGDGTRLSIL.

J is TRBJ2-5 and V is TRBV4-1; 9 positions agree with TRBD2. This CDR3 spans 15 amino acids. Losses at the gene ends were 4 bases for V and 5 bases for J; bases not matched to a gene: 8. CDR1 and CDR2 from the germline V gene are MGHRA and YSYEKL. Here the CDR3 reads CASSPGLALWETQYF. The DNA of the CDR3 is TGCGCCAGCAGCCCAGGACTAGCGCTATGGGAGACCCAGTACTTC.

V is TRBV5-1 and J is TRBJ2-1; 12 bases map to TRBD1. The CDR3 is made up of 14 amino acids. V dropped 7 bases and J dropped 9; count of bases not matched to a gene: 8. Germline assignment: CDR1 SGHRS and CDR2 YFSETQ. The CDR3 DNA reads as TGCGCCAGCCTGGTCGGGACAGGGGGCACTGAGCAGTTCTTC. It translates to CASLVGTGGTEQFF.

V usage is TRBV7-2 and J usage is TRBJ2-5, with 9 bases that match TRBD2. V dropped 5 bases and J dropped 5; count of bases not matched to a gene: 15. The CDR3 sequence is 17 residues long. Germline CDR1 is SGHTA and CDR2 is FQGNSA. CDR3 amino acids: CASSPIPGAGTSETQYF. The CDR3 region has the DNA TGTGCCAGCAGCCCTATCCCCGGGGCCGGGACTAGCGAGACCCAGTACTTC.

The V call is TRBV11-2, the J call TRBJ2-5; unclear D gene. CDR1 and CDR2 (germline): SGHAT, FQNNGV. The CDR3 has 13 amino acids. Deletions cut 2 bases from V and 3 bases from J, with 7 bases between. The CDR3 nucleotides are TGTGCCAGCAGCTTATTGGCAGAAGAGACCCAGTACTTC. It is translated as CASSLLAEETQYF.

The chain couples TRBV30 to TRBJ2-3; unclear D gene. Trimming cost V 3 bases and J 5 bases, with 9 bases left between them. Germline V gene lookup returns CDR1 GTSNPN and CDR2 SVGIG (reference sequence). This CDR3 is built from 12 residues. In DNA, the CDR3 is TGTGCCTGGAGCCTAGGATTAGATACGCAGTATTTT. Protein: CAWSLGLDTQYF.

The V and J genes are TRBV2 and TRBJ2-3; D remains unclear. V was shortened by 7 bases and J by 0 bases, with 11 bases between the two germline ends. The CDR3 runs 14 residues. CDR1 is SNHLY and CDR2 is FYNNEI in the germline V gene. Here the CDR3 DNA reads TGTGCCAGCAAGGATTTAACTAGCACAGATACGCAGTATTTT. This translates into CASKDLTSTDTQYF.

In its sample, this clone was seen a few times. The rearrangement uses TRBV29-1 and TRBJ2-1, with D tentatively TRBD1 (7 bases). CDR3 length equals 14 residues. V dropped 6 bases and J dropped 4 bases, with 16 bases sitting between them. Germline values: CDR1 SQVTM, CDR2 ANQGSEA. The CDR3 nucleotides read TGCAGCGTCTTTACCCCAGGGGGGTACAATGAGCAGTTCTTC. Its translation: CSVFTPGGYNEQFF.

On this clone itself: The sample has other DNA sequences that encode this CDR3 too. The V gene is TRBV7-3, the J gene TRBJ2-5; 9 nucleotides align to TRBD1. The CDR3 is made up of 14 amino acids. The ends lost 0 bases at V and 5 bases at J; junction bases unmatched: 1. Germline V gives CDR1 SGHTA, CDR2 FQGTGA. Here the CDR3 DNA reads TGTGCCAGCAGCTTAACCGGACAGGGGGAGACCCAGTACTTC. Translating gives CASSLTGQGETQYF.

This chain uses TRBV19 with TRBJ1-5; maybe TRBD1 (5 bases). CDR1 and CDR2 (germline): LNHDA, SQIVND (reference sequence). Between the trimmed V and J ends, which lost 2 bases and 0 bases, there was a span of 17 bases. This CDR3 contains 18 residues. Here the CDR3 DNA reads TGTGCCAGTAGTATATGGGCAGGGCCAGGAATTAGCAATCAGCCCCAGCATTTT. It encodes CASSIWAGPGISNQPQHF. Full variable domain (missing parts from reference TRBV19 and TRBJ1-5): DGGITQSPKYLFRKEGQNVTLSCEQNLNHDAMYWYRQDPGQGLRLIYYSQIVNDFQKGDIAEGYSVSREKKESFPLTVTSAQKNPTAFYLCASSIWAGPGISNQPQHFGDGTRLSIL.

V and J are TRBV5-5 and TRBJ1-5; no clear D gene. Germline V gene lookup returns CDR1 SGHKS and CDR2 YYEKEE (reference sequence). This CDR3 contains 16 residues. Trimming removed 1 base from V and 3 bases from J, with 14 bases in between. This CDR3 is CASSLLFSNVNQPQHF. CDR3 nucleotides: TGTGCCAGCAGCTTGCTATTTTCCAACGTCAATCAGCCCCAGCATTTT.

The CDR3 spells CASSTNHGLANEQFF. For the CDR3, the DNA is TGTGCCAGCAGCACAAATCACGGACTAGCAAATGAGCAGTTCTTC. V and J are TRBV5-6 and TRBJ2-1, with 8 bases matching TRBD2. With V trimmed by 4 bases and J by 7 bases, 10 bases remained unmatched. Germline V lookup: CDR1 SGHDT, CDR2 YYEEEE. This CDR3 is 15 amino acids long.

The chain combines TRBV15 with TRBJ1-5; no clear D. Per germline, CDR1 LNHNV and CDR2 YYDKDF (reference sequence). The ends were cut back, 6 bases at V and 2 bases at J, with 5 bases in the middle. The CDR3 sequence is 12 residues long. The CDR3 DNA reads TGTGCCACCAGTTTGCGCAATCAGCCCCAGCATTTT. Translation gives CATSLRNQPQHF.

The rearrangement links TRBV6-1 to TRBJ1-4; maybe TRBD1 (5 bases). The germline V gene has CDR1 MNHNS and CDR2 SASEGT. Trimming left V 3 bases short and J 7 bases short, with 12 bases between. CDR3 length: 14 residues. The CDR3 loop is CASSDRGYREKLFF. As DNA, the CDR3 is TGTGCCAGCAGTGACCGGGGGTATCGTGAAAAACTGTTTTTT.

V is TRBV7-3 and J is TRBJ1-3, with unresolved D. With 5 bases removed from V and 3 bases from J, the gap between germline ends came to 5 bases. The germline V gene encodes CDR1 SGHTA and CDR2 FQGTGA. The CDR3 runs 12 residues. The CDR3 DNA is TGTGCCAGCAGCCGAGATGGAAACACCATATATTTT. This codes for CASSRDGNTIYF.

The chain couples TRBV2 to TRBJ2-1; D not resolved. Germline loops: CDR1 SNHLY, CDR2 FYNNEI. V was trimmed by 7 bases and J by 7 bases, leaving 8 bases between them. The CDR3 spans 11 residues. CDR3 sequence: CASTAFNEQFF. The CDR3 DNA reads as TGTGCCAGCACCGCCTTTAATGAGCAGTTCTTC.